This T cell receptor (beta chain) was recovered during a study of T-cell reconstitution after alpha-beta-depleted transplantation in children. General study results and limits: There were reportedly several hundred expanded graft clones from which alpha-beta T cells came about two months after transplant. Once a year had passed after transplant, T-cell counts and diversity came mostly from newly produced T cells. Elevated TCRbeta diversity at day 60 was traced, in some patients, to surviving recipient T cells and thymic progenitors.

TCRbeta library construction was performed incorporating unique molecular identifiers. MiXCR, applied by TCRdb to the PCR reads, yields one record per CDR3 protein. The sample has around 580,000 distinct CDR3 sequences, 25% to 30% seen once. This clonotype was counted a few times. Its specificity is not known. This clonotype originated in a boy in the first two years of life with Wiskott-Aldrich syndrome, due to receive a stem cell transplant. The sample consisted of PBMCs, taken before TCRalphabeta/CD19-depleted stem cell transplant.

The DNA for the CDR3 is TGTGCCAGCAGTAAGGGCCACGAGCAGTACTTC. Its protein product is CASSKGHEQYF. This chain uses TRBV2 with TRBJ2-7; no reliable D call. Trimming removed 5 bases from V and 5 bases from J, with 7 bases in between. The germline CDR1 and CDR2 sequences are SNHLY and FYNNEI. This CDR3 is 11 amino acids long.